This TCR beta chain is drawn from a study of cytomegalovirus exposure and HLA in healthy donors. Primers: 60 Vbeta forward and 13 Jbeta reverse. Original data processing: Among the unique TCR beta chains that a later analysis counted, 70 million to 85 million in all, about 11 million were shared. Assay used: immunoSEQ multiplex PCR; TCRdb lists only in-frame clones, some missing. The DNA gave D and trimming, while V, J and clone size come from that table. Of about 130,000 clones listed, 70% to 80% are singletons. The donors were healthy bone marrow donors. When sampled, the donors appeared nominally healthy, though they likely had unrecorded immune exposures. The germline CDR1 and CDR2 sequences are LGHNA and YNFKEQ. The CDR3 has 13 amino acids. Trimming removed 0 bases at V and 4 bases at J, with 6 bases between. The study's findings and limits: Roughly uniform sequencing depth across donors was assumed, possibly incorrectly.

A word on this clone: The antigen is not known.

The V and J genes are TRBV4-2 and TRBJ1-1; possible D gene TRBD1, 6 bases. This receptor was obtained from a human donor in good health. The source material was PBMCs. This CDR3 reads CASSQEGGTEAFF. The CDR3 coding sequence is TGTGCCAGCAGCCAAGAAGGGGGCACTGAAGCTTTCTTT.